This T cell receptor beta chain came from a study of PD-L1 blockade in urothelial cancer. Study-wide context: Blood analysis took place 3 weeks (second dose) and 6 weeks after treatment start. Typically, measured as a median, blood samples had 110,000 to 150,000 T cells.

Synthetic spike-ins, TCR analog templates, were added into each PCR. The table came from immunoSEQ multiplex PCR; TCRdb's copy has only in-frame clones and leaves some out. This sample has approximately 39,000 clones; roughly 90% occur once, and the top ten carry around 2%. Broader study findings: In blood sampled pretreatment, TCR clonality below the median predicted better survival.

V shed 4 bases, J shed 7 bases, and the junction held 5 bases outside the gene matches. The length of the CDR3 is 14 residues. Germline V gene lookup returns CDR1 SGHRS and CDR2 YFSETQ. This clone appeared once. Its antigen is still unknown. The chain carries TRBV5-1 and TRBJ1-4, with 9 bases fitting TRBD1. The source is a man in his 60s with urothelial cancer. The material was PBMCs, obtained around atezolizumab (anti-PD-L1) treatment. CDR3 in amino acids: CASSPGQGSEKLFF. CDR3 DNA: TGCGCCAGCAGCCCGGGACAGGGCTCTGAAAAACTGTTTTTT. The full variable domain, completed using reference TRBV5-1 and TRBJ1-4, is KAGVTQTPRYLIKTRGQQVTLSCSPISGHRSVSWYQQTPGQGLQFLFEYFSETQRNKGNFPGRFSGRQFSNSRSEMNVSTLELGDSALYLCASSPGQGSEKLFFGSGTQLSVL.